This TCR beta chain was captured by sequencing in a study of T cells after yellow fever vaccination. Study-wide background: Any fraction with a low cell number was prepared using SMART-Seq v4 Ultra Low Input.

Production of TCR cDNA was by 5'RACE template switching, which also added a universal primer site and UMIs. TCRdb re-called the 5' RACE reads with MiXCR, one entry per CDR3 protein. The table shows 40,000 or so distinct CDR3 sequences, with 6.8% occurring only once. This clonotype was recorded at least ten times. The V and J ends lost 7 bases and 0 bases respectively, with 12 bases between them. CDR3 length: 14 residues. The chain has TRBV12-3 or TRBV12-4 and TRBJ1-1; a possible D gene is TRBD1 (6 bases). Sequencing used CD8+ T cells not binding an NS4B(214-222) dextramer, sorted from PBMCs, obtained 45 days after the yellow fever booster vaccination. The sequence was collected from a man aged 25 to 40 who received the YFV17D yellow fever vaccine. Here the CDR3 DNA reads TGTGCCAGCATCCGGACAGTAATGAACACTGAAGCTTTCTTT. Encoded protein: CASIRTVMNTEAFF.